One T cell receptor beta chain is described in this entry. The antigen is unknown. Trimming removed 2 bases from V and 5 bases from J; junction bases left unmatched: 2. This CDR3 contains 13 residues. CDR1 and CDR2 from the germline V gene are KGHSH and LQKENI. Profiling relied on immunoSEQ multiplex PCR, and the TCRdb table lists in-frame clones only, not all of them. Seen here are 80,000 to 95,000 clones, more than 80% observed once, and the top ten hold roughly 5.6%. The sample belongs to a study of T cell responses to AZD1222 COVID-19 vaccine. Study-wide context: Doses given second, at about 4 or about 12 weeks, were pooled.

The study's findings and limits: Reports say nearly half of spike-specific TCRs go after unmutated variant regions. Clonal diversity was possibly underestimated, and the donors were mostly white British, with more females. The number of AZD1222 recipients seropositive at baseline was only six.

This sequence originates from an adult in good health. V is TRBV18 and J is TRBJ1-1; TRBD1 aligns across 7 bases. The sequences come from peripheral blood, collected on day 0 of AZD1222 vaccination. The CDR3, as DNA: TGTGCCAGCTCACCAGCGACAGGGACTGAAGCTTTCTTT. Amino acid sequence: CASSPATGTEAFF.